This record looks at one T cell receptor beta chain sequence and its context. Antigen: not known. The data were obtained in a study of T cells after yellow fever vaccination. Study outcomes and limitations: Across the CD4 and CD8 compartments, a small share of clonotypes was present in both. The study noted that FACS-sorted repertoires could contain abundant clonotypes contaminating from the bulk population.

CDR1 is LGHNA and CDR2 is YNFKEQ in the germline V gene. The CDR3 consists of 15 residues. Trimming at V came to 0 bases and at J to 3 bases, leaving 2 bases not matched to a gene. TCRdb itself ran the 5' RACE reads through MiXCR, one entry per CDR3 protein. Among around 250,000 distinct CDR3 sequences listed, around 7% were seen once. J is TRBJ2-1 and V is TRBV4-2, with 7 bases fitting TRBD2. This TCR derives from a man aged 25-45 years who received the YFV17D yellow fever vaccine. Sequencing was performed on CD4+ T cells sorted from PBMCs, taken 15 days after the yellow fever booster vaccination. The CDR3 protein is CASSQEGRDYNEQFF. As DNA, the CDR3 is TGTGCCAGCAGCCAAGAGGGGAGGGACTACAATGAGCAGTTCTTC.